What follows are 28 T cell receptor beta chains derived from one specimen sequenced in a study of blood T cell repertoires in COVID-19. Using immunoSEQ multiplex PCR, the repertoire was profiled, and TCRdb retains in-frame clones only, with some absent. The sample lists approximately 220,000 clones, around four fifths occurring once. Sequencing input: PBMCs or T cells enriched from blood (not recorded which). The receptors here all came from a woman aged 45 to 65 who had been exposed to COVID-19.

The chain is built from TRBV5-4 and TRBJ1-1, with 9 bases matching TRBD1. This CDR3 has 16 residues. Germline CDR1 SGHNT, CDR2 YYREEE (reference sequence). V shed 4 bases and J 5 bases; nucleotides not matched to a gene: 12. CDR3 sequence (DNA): TGTGCCAGCAGCGCGGGACAGGGTTGGAGGACGACTGAAGCTTTCTTT. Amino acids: CASSAGQGWRTTEAFF.

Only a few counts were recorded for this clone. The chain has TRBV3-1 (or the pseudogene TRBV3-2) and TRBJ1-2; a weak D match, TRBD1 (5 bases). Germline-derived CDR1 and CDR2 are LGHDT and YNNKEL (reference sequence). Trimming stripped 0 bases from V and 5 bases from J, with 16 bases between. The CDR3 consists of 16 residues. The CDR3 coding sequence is TGTGCCAGCAGCCAAGAATTTGGGGGGGTAGGATATGGCTACACCTTC. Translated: CASSQEFGGVGYGYTF.

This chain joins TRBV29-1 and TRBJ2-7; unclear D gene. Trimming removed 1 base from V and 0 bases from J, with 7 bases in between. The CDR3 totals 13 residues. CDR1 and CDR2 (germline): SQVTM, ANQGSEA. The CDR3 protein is CSVEGPSSYEQYF. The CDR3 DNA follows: TGCAGCGTTGAAGGCCCCAGCTCCTACGAGCAGTACTTC.

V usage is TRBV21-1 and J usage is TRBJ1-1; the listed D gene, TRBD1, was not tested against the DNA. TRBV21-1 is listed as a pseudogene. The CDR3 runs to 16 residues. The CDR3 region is CASSPSYRDPNTEAFF. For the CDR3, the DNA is TGTGCCAGCAGCCCAAGTTACAGGGACCCGAACACTGAAGCTTTCTTT.

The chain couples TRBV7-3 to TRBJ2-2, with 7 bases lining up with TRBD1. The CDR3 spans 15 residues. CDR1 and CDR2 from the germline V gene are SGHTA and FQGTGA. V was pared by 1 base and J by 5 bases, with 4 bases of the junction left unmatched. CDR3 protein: CASSLNSGGTGELFF. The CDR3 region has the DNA TGTGCCAGCAGCTTAAATTCAGGGGGAACCGGGGAGCTGTTTTTT.

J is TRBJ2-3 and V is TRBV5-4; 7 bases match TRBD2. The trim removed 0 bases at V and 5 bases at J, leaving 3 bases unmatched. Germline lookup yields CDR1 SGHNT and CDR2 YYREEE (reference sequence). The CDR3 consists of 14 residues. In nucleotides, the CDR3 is TGTGCCAGCAGCTTGGAGTGGGAGGGAGATACGCAGTATTTT. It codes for CASSLEWEGDTQYF.

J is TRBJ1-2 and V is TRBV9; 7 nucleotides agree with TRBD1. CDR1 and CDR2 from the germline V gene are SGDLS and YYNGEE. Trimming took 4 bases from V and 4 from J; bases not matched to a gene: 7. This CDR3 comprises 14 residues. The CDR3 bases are TGTGCCAGCAGCCCGCGCCGGGACAGCTATGGCTACACCTTC. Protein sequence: CASSPRRDSYGYTF.

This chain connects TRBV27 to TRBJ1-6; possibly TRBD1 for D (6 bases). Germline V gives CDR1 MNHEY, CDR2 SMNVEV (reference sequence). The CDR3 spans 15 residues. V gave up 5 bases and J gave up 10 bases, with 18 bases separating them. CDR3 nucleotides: TGTGCCAGCAGTGGGGGCCTGATGAGGTTATCACCCCTCCACTTT. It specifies CASSGGLMRLSPLHF.

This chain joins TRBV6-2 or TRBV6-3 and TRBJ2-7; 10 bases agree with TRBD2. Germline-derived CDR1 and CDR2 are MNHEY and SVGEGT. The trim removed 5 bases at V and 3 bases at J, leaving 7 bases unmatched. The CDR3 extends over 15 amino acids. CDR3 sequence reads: CASSPIGLADYEQYF. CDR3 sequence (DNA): TGTGCCAGCAGTCCAATTGGACTAGCGGACTACGAGCAGTACTTC.

This CDR3 is CASSSDRTLHF. The CDR3 nucleotides are TGTGCCAGCAGCTCAGACAGAACCCTCCACTTT. The chain links TRBV28 to TRBJ1-6, with D maybe TRBD1 (5 bases). The CDR3 length is 11 residues. V was shortened by 6 bases and J by 14 bases, with 11 bases between the two germline ends. Looked up from germline, CDR1 is MDHEN and CDR2 is SYDVKM.

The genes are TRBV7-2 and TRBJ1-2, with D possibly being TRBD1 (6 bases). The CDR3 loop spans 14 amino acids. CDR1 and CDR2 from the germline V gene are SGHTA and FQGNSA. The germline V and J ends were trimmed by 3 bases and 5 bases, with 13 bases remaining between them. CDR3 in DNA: TGTGCCAGCAGCTTCTGGACAGAGGGGTATGGCTACACCTTC. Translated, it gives CASSFWTEGYGYTF.

DNA of the CDR3: TGCGCCAGCTCCTGGGGGGAGGTCTACGAGCAGTACTTC. Its translation is CASSWGEVYEQYF. The rearrangement joins TRBV5-1 to TRBJ2-7; perhaps TRBD2 as D (6 bases). The CDR3 has 13 amino acids. Trimming removed 7 bases from V and 3 bases from J, with 14 bases in between. Germline V lookup: CDR1 SGHRS, CDR2 YFSETQ.

In nucleotides, the CDR3 is TGTGCCAGCAGCCTCGCACGACTAGCGGGGAGTACGCAGTATTTT. It yields the protein CASSLARLAGSTQYF. J is TRBJ2-3 and V is TRBV6-2 or TRBV6-3, with 11 bases that match TRBD2. This CDR3 has 15 amino acids. From germline, CDR1 is MNHEY and CDR2 SVGEGT. The J segment lost 8 bases and the V segment lost 6 bases, leaving 10 bases of the junction unmatched.

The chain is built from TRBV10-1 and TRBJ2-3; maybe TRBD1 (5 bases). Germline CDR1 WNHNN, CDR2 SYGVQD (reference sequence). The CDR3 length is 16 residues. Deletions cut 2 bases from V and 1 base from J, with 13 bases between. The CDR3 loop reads CASSETGLDGTDTQYF. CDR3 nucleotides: TGCGCCAGCAGTGAGACAGGTCTGGATGGCACAGATACGCAGTATTTT.

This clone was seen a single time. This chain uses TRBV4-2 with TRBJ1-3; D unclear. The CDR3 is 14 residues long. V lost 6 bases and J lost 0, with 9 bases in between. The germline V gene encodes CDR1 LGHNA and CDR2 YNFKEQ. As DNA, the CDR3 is TGTGCCAGCAGTTCCGGGGACTCTGGAAACACCATATATTTT. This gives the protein CASSSGDSGNTIYF.

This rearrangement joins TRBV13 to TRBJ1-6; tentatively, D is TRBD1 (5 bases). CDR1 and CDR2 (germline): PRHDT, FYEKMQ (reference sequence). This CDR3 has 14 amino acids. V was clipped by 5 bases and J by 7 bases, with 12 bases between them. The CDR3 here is CASSIDSNNSPLHF. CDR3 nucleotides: TGTGCCAGCAGCATCGACAGCAACAATTCACCCCTCCACTTT.

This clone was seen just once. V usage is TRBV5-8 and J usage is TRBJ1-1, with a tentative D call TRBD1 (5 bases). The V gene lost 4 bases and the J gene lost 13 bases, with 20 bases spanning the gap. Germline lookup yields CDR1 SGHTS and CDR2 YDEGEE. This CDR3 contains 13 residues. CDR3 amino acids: CASSPGWQIPGFF. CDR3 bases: TGTGCCAGCAGCCCAGGGTGGCAAATTCCCGGTTTCTTT.

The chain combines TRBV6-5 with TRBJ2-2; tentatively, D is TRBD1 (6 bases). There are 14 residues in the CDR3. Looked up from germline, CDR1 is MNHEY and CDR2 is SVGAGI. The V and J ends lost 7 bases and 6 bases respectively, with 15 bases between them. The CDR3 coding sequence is TGTGCCAGCACCACAGTCAGGGGATCCGGGGAGCTGTTTTTT. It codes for CASTTVRGSGELFF.

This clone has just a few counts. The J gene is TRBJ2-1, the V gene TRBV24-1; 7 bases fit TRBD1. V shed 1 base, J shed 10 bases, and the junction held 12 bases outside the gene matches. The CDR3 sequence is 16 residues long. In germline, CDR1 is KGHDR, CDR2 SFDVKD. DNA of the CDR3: TGTGCCACCAGTGATTTTAGAGGGGGCGCAGTAAAGGAGCAGTTCTTC. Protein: CATSDFRGGAVKEQFF.

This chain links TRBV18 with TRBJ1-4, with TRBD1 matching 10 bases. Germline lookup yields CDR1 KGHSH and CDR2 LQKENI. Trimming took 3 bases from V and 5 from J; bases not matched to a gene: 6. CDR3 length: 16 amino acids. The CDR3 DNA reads TGTGCCAGCTCACCTTACCGGGGACAGGGGAATGAAAAACTGTTTTTT. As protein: CASSPYRGQGNEKLFF.

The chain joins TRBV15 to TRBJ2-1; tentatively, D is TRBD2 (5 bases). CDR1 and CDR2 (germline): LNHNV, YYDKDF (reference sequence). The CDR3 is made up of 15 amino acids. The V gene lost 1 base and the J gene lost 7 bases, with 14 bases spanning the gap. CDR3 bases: TGTGCCACCAGCAGAGTGGGTCCCGGGGAGAATGAGCAGTTCTTC. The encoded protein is CATSRVGPGENEQFF.

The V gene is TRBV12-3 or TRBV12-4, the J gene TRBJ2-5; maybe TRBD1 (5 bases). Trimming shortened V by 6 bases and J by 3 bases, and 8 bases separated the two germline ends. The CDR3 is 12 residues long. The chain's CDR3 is CASSPREETQYF. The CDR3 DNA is TGTGCCAGCAGCCCCAGGGAAGAGACCCAGTACTTC.

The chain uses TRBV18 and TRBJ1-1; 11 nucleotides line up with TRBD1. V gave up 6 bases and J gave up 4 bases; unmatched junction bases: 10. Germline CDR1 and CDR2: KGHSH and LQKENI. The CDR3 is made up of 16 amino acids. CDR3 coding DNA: TGTGCCAGCTCCCTGGACAGGGGGCAAATGGGCACTGAAGCTTTCTTT. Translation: CASSLDRGQMGTEAFF.

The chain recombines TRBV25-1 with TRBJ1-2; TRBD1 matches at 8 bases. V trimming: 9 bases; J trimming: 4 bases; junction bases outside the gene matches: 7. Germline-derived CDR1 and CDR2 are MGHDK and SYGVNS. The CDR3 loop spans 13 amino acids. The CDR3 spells CASQYGTGYGYTF. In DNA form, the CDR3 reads TGTGCCAGTCAGTACGGGACAGGCTATGGCTACACCTTC.

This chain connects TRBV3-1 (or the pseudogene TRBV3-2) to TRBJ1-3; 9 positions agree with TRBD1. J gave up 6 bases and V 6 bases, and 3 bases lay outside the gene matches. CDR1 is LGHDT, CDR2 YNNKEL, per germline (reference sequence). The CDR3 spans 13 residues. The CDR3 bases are TGTGCCAGCAGTCGGACAGGGGAAAACACCATATATTTT. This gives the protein CASSRTGENTIYF.

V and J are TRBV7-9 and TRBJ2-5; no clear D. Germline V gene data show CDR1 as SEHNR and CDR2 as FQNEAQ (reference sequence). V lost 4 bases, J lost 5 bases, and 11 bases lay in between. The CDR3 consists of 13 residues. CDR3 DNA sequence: TGTGCCAGCAGCTCCTCGAGAGAGGAGACCCAGTACTTC. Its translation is CASSSSREETQYF.

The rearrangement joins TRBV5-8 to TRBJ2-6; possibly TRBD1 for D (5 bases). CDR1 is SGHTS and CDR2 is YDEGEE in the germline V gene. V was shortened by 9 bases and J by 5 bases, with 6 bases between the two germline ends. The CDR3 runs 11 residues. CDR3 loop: CATDRANVLTF. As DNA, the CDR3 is TGTGCCACGGACAGGGCCAACGTCCTGACTTTC.

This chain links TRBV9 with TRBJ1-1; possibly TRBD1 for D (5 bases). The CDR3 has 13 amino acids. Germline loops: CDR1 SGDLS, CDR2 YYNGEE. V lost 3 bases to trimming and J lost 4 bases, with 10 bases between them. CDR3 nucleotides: TGTGCCAGCAGCGCCGGGGACTCCACTGAAGCTTTCTTT. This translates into CASSAGDSTEAFF. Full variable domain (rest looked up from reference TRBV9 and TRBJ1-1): DSGVTQTPKHLITATGQRVTLRCSPRSGDLSVYWYQQSLDQGLQFLIQYYNGEERAKGNILERFSAQQFPDLHSELNLSSLELGDSALYFCASSAGDSTEAFFGQGTRLTVV.